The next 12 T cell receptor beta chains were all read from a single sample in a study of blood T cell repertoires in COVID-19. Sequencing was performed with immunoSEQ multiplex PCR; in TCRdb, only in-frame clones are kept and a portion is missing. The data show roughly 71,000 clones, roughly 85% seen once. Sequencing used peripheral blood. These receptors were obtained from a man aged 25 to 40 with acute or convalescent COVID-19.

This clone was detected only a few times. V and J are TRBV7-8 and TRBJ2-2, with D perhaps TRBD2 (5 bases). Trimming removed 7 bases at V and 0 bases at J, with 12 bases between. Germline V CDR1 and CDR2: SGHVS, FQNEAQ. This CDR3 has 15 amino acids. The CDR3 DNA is TGTGCCAGCAAACGTTGGGGAGCGAACACCGGGGAGCTGTTTTTT. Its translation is CASKRWGANTGELFF.

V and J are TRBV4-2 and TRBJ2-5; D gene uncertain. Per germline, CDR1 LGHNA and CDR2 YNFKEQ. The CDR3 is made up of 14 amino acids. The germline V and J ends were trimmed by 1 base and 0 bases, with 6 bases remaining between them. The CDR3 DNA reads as TGTGCCAGCAGCCAAGGGGCGTACCAAGAGACCCAGTACTTC. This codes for CASSQGAYQETQYF.

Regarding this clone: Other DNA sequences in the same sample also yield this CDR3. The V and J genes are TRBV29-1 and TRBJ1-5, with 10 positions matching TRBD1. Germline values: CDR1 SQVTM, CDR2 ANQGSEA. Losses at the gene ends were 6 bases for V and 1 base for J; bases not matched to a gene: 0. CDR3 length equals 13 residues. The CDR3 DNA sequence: TGCAGCGTGGGACAGGGGAGCAATCAGCCCCAGCATTTT. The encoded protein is CSVGQGSNQPQHF.

CDR3 nucleotide sequence: TGCGCCAGCAGCCAGGTTGAGGGGGGGGAGACCCAGTACTTC. Residues: CASSQVEGGETQYF. The chain joins TRBV5-1 to TRBJ2-5; a possible D gene is TRBD2 (7 bases). Per germline, CDR1 SGHRS and CDR2 YFSETQ. Trimming stripped 4 bases from V and 5 bases from J, with 15 bases between. This CDR3 is built from 14 residues.

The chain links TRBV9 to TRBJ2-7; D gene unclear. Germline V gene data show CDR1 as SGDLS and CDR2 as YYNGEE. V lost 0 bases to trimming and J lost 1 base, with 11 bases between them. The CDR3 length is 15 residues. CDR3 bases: TGTGCCAGCAGCGTAGCGGCGGAAAATTCCTACGAGCAGTACTTC. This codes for CASSVAAENSYEQYF.

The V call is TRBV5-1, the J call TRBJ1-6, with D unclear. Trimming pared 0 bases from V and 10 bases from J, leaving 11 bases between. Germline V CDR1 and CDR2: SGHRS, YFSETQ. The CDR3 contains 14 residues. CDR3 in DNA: TGCGCCAGCAGCTTGGGCCAGCGAAACTCACCCCTCCACTTT. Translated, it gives CASSLGQRNSPLHF.

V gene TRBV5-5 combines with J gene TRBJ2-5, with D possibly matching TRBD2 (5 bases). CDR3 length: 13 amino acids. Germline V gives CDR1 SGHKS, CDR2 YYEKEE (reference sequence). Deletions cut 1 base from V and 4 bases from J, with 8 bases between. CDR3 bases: TGTGCCAGCAGCTTGATTGAGGGAGAGACCCAGTACTTC. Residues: CASSLIEGETQYF.

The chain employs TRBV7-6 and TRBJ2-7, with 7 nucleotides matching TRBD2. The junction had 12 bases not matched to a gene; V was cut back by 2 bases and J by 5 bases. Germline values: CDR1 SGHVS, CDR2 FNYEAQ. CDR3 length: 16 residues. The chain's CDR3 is CASSLYPTSVRNEQYF. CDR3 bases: TGTGCCAGCAGCTTATATCCTACTAGCGTTCGGAACGAGCAGTACTTC.

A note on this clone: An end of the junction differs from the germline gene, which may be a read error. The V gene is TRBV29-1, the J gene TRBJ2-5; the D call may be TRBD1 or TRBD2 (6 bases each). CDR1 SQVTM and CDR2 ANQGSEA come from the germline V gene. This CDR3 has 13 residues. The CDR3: CSVEGGLNKAPDF. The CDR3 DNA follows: TGCAGCGTGGAAGGGGGGCTCAATAAGGCCCCGGACTTC.

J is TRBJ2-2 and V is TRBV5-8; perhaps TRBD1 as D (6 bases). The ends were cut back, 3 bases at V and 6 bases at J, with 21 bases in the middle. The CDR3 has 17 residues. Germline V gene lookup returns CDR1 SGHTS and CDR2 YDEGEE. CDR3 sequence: CASSWGYVTGFPGELFF. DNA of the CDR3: TGTGCCAGCAGCTGGGGATACGTTACAGGGTTTCCCGGGGAGCTGTTTTTT.

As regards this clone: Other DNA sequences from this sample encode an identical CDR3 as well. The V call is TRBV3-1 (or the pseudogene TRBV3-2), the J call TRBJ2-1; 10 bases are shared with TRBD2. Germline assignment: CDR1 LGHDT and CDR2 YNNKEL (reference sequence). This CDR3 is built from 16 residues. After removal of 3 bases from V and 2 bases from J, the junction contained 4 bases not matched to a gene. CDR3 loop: CASSQGAGGPYNEQFF. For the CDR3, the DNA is TGTGCCAGCAGCCAGGGAGCGGGGGGGCCCTACAATGAGCAGTTCTTC.

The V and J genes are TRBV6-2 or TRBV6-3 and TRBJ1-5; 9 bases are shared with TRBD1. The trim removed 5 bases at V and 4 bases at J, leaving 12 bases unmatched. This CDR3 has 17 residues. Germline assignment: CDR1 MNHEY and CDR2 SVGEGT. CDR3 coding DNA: TGTGCCAGCAGTACCGGACAGGGGAGGCTATTAAATCAGCCCCAGCATTTT. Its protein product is CASSTGQGRLLNQPQHF.